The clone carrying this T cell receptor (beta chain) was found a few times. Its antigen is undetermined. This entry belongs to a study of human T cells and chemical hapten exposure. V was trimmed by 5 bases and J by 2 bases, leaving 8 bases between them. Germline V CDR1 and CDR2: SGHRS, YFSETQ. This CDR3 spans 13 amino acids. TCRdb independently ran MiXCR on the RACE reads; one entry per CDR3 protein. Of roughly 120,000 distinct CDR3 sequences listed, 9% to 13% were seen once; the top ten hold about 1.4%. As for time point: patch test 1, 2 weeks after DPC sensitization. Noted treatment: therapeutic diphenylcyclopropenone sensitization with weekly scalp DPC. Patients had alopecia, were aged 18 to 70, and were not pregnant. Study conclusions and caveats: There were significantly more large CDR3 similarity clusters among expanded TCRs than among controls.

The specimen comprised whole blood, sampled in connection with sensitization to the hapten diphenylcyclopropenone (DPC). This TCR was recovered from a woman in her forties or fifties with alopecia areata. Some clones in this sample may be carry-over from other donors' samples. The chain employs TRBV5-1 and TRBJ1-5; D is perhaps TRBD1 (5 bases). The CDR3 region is CASRGDGNQPQHF. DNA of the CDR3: TGCGCCAGCAGGGGGGATGGCAATCAGCCCCAGCATTTT. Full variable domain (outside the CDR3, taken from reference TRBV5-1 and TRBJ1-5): KAGVTQTPRYLIKTRGQQVTLSCSPISGHRSVSWYQQTPGQGLQFLFEYFSETQRNKGNFPGRFSGRQFSNSRSEMNVSTLELGDSALYLCASRGDGNQPQHFGDGTRLSIL.